This T cell receptor beta chain originates from a study of blood T cells in healthy people across ages. There are a few counts of this clonotype. Extraction of total RNA produced a minimum of 5 micrograms from each sample. Alongside a J-beta primer mix, a sample-barcoded 5' primer served in a second PCR lasting about 7 to 12 cycles. Each CDR3 protein gets one entry after TCRdb re-called the 5' RACE reads with MiXCR. This table has roughly 700,000 distinct CDR3 sequences, 20% to 25% appearing once. The CDR3 consists of 14 residues. Germline V gives CDR1 MDHEN, CDR2 SYDVKM. Trimming removed 4 bases from V and 7 bases from J; junction bases left unmatched: 5. This sample also belongs to another study, concerning T cells of mothers and their children. That work states: For each mother, over 8.5 million TCR beta CDR3 reads were obtained, and for each child, roughly 3.2 million.

This sequence joins TRBV28 and TRBJ2-7; 12 nucleotides match TRBD1. Sequences were obtained from blood. The clonotype originates from a boy under 18 in good health. CDR3 nucleotide sequence: TGTGCCAGCAGTTCAGGGACAGGGGGCGGGGAGCAGTACTTC. It yields the protein CASSSGTGGGEQYF.